Listed below are T cell receptor beta chains from one sample, sequenced in a study of blood T cell repertoires in COVID-19. The repertoire was sequenced with immunoSEQ multiplex PCR; TCRdb's copy has only in-frame clones and lacks some. This sample carries some 170,000 clones, roughly 88% of them seen once, and the ten largest clones take 13% to 15%. Sequenced material: PBMCs or T cells enriched from blood (not recorded which). These TCRs come from a man aged 50 or older who had recovered from COVID-19. The CDR3 runs from the conserved cysteine through the conserved F or W. D genes are given only for firm matches. Clone size, where shown, is once, few, many, or a class for clones that have expanded.

clone size	V gene	D gene	J gene	CDR3 protein	CDR3 DNA
-	TRBV12-5	-	TRBJ1-1	CASGLASLNTEAFF	TGTGCTAGTGGTTTGGCCAGTCTCAACACTGAAGCTTTCTTT
once	TRBV9	TRBD1	TRBJ2-7	CASSWDRTYEQYF	TGTGCCAGCAGCTGGGACAGGACCTACGAGCAGTACTTC
-	TRBV4-1	-	TRBJ2-7	CASSQDPTEAEQYF	TGCGCCAGCAGCCAAGACCCGACAGAGGCCGAGCAGTACTTC
-	TRBV19	-	TRBJ2-7	CASSIFGGASEQYF	TGTGCCAGTAGTATCTTCGGGGGAGCGAGCGAGCAGTACTTC
-	TRBV10-1	TRBD1	TRBJ2-2	CASRTGGRGTAGELFF	TGCGCCAGCAGGACAGGGGGACGGGGGACGGCCGGGGAGCTGTTTTTT
-	TRBV19	-	TRBJ1-2	CASSQGYYGYTF	TGTGCCAGTAGCCAGGGGTACTATGGCTACACCTTC
-	TRBV30	TRBD1	TRBJ1-5	CAWSGRQGNQPQHF	TGTGCCTGGAGTGGACGACAGGGGAATCAGCCCCAGCATTTT
-	TRBV19	TRBD1	TRBJ2-7	CASSAGTEIYEQYF	TGTGCCAGTAGTGCCGGGACAGAGATCTACGAGCAGTACTTC
-	TRBV14	-	TRBJ1-2	CASSGDTYGYTF	TGTGCCAGCAGTGGTGACACCTATGGCTACACCTTC
-	TRBV5-4	-	TRBJ1-1	CASSPMNTEAFF	TGTGCCAGCAGTCCCATGAACACTGAAGCTTTCTTT